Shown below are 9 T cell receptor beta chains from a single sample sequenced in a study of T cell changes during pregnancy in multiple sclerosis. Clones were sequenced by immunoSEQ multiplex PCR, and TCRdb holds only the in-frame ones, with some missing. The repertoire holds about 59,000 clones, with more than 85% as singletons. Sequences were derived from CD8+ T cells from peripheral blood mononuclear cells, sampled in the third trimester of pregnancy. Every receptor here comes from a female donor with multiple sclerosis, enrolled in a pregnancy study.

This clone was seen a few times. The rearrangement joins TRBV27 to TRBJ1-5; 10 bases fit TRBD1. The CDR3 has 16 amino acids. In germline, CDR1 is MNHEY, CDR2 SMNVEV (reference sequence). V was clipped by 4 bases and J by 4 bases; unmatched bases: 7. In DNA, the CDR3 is TGTGCCAGCAGTTCCGGGACAGGGGAAGGGAATCAGCCCCAGCATTTT. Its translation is CASSSGTGEGNQPQHF.

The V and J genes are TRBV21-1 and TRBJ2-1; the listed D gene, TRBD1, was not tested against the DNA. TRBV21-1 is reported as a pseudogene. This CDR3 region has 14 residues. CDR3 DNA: TGTGCCAGCGTCTTCGATTACACCTACAATGAGCAGTTCTTC. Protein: CASVFDYTYNEQFF.

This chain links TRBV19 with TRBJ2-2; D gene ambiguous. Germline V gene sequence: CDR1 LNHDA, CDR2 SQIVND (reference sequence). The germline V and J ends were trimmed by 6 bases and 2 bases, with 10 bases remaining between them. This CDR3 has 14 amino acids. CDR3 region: CASRSTGNTGELFF. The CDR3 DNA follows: TGTGCCAGTAGGTCTACGGGTAACACCGGGGAGCTGTTTTTT.

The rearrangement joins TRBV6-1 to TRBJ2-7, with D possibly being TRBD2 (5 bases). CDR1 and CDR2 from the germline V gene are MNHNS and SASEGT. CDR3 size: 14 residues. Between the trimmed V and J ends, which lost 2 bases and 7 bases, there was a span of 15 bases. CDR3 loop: CASSEIPRGFEQYF. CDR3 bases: TGTGCCAGCAGTGAAATTCCTCGGGGATTTGAGCAGTACTTC.

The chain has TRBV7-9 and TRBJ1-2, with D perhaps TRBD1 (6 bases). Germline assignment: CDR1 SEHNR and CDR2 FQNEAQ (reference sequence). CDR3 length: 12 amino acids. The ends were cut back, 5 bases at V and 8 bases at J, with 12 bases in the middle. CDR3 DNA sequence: TGTGCCAGCAGCAGAGTGGACAGAGGCTACACCTTC. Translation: CASSRVDRGYTF.

The CDR3 DNA sequence: TGCGCCAGCAGCGCGGGACTGGACTACGAGCAGTACTTC. Translated: CASSAGLDYEQYF. This rearrangement joins TRBV5-1 to TRBJ2-7; possibly TRBD2 for D (6 bases). The length of the CDR3 is 13 residues. The V and J ends lost 4 bases and 3 bases respectively, with 11 bases between them. CDR1 and CDR2 (germline): SGHRS, YFSETQ.

CDR3 in amino acids: CSVESAGGPVPYEQYF. The CDR3 DNA follows: TGCAGCGTTGAATCAGCGGGAGGGCCAGTTCCCTACGAGCAGTACTTC. The gene calls are TRBV29-1 and TRBJ2-7; the match to TRBD2 covers 10 bases. CDR1 is SQVTM, CDR2 ANQGSEA, per germline. Losses at the gene ends were 2 bases for V and 2 bases for J; bases not matched to a gene: 9. CDR3 length equals 16 residues.

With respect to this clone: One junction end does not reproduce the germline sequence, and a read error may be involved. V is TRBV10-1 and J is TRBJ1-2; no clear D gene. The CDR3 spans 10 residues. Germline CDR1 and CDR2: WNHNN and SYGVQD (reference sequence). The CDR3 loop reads CASSESGELF. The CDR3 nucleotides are TGCGCCAGCAGTGAGTCGGGAGAACTGTTC.

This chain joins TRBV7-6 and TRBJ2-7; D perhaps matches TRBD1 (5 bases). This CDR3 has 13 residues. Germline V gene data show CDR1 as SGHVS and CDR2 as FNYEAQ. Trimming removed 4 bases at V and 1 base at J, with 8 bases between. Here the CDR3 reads CASSSRESYEQYF. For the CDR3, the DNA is TGTGCCAGCAGCTCCAGGGAATCCTACGAGCAGTACTTC.